This T cell receptor beta chain was identified during a study of shared clonotypes between healthy human individuals. General observations from the study: What naive subsets generally showed was a larger estimated richness than memory subsets showed. Despite large depth, sorted-subset datasets appeared incompletely sequenced.

The CDR3 has 14 amino acids. Between the trimmed V and J ends, which lost 5 bases and 2 bases, there was a span of 10 bases. Germline CDR1 reads MDHEN; CDR2 reads SYDVKM. To note about this clone: Its specificity is not known. The sample contains more than one DNA sequence encoding this CDR3.

Template for every sorted-subset replicate PCR totaled approximately 200 ng DNA, tens of thousands of T cell genomes. Using immunoSEQ multiplex PCR, the repertoire was profiled, and TCRdb retains in-frame clones only, with some absent. The table has about 2.1 million clones, around 93% seen once; the top ten hold 1.5% to 2%. CD45RO-negative, CCR7-positively selected cells formed the naive CD8 fraction, excluding terminally differentiated effector memory CD45RA+ cells. This TCR came from a man between 18 and 35 years old in good health. Some clones in this sample may be carry-over from other donors' samples. The specimen sequenced was naive CD8+ T cells from PBMCs. V usage is TRBV28 and J usage is TRBJ1-5; no clear D gene. The CDR3 protein is CASSLSWGNQPQHF. The CDR3 coding sequence is TGTGCCAGCAGTCTCTCTTGGGGCAATCAGCCCCAGCATTTT.